This T cell receptor (beta chain) was sequenced during a study of shared T cell receptors in the human thymus. The V gene's germline CDR1 is KGHSH and CDR2 LQKENI. The CDR3 is 13 amino acids. Between the trimmed V and J ends, which lost 3 bases and 0 bases, there was a span of 3 bases. This table comes from immunoSEQ multiplex PCR, and its TCRdb copy is limited to in-frame clones, with some not included. Found here are about 610,000 clones, around 87% of them singletons; the top ten hold 0.0095% to 0.012%. These data were also reused for a study on human thymus T cells. That investigation notes: Across thymic and blood repertoires, the usage of V and J genes appeared to be biased. Related research described strongly overlapping thymic repertoires in unrelated people.

The sequencing sample was made of thymocytes. The sequence derives from a boy under three years old with a congenital heart defect. This chain connects TRBV18 to TRBJ1-5; no definite D call. The CDR3 loop is CASSPLSNQPQHF. The CDR3 DNA follows: TGTGCCAGCTCACCTCTTAGCAATCAGCCCCAGCATTTT.